The next 13 T cell receptor beta chains were all read from a single sample in a study of identifying expanded T cells in peripheral blood. Clones were read by immunoSEQ multiplex PCR, and TCRdb kept only the in-frame ones, dropping some. The sample holds 45,000 to 65,000 clones, 65% to 90% seen once. Sequencing was performed on blood. Receptors were obtained from a person aged 18 to 70 in good health.

The J gene is TRBJ1-3, the V gene TRBV30; D unresolved. The V and J ends lost 2 bases and 8 bases respectively, with 10 bases between them. The CDR3 runs 12 residues. The germline CDR1 and CDR2 sequences are GTSNPN and SVGIG (reference sequence). DNA for the CDR3: TGTGCCTGGAGTCGGGTCTCGGACACCATATATTTT. Protein: CAWSRVSDTIYF. Full variable domain (rest looked up from reference TRBV30 and TRBJ1-3): SQTIHQWPATLVQPVGSPLSLECTVEGTSNPNLYWYRQAAGRGLQLLFYSVGIGQISSEVPQNLSASRPQDRQFILSSKKLLLSDSGFYLCAWSRVSDTIYFGEGSWLTVV.

This clone has only one observation. The rearrangement links TRBV20-1 to TRBJ2-7, with D hard to call. V shed 4 bases and J shed 4 bases, with 8 bases lying between them. The germline gives CDR1 DFQATT, CDR2 SNEGSKA (reference sequence). The CDR3 covers 11 residues. The CDR3 reads CSANSEYEQYF. The CDR3 DNA reads TGCAGTGCTAATTCGGAGTACGAGCAGTACTTC.

The chain has TRBV4-3 and TRBJ2-3; tentatively, D is TRBD1 or TRBD2 (6 bases each). The germline V and J ends were trimmed by 0 bases and 2 bases, with 15 bases remaining between them. The germline gives CDR1 LGHNA, CDR2 YSLEER. There are 17 residues in the CDR3. The CDR3 nucleotides read TGCGCCAGCAGCCAAGAGGGGGACGGGGGCCCCACAGATACGCAGTATTTT. Protein: CASSQEGDGGPTDTQYF.

This sequence joins TRBV4-3 and TRBJ2-1; D may match TRBD1 or TRBD2 (5 bases each). V gave up 0 bases and J gave up 0 bases, with 9 bases separating them. Germline CDR1 and CDR2: LGHNA and YSLEER. The CDR3 length is 16 residues. CDR3 sequence: CASSQDRGVSYNEQFF. The CDR3 DNA reads TGCGCCAGCAGCCAAGATAGGGGAGTCTCCTACAATGAGCAGTTCTTC.

This rearrangement joins TRBV7-4 to TRBJ1-4; tentatively, D is TRBD1 (5 bases). CDR3 length: 14 residues. The V gene lost 0 bases and the J gene lost 10 bases, with 12 bases spanning the gap. Germline loops: CDR1 SGHVT, CDR2 SQSDAQ. DNA for the CDR3: TGTGCCAGCAGCTTAGCGGGGCAGGGCGGAAAACTGTTTTTT. Its protein is CASSLAGQGGKLFF.

V gene TRBV18 combines with J gene TRBJ2-5; 13 bases map to TRBD2. Trimming removed 6 bases from V and 1 base from J; junction bases left unmatched: 2. The CDR3 is 15 amino acids. The germline V gene encodes CDR1 KGHSH and CDR2 LQKENI. The CDR3 loop reads CASSRLAGGQETQYF. The DNA of the CDR3 is TGTGCCAGCTCGAGACTAGCGGGGGGCCAAGAGACCCAGTACTTC.

CDR3 coding DNA: TGTGCCAGTAGTATAGGGGTCAGGGACGAGCAGTACTTC. Encoded protein: CASSIGVRDEQYF. The genes are TRBV19 and TRBJ2-7, with D perhaps matching TRBD1 (5 bases). Trimming stripped 1 base from V and 5 bases from J, with 9 bases between. Germline values: CDR1 LNHDA, CDR2 SQIVND (reference sequence). The CDR3 is 13 amino acids. The full variable domain, in which reference TRBV19 and TRBJ2-7 provide the parts outside the CDR3, is DGGITQSPKYLFRKEGQNVTLSCEQNLNHDAMYWYRQDPGQGLRLIYYSQIVNDFQKGDIAEGYSVSREKKESFPLTVTSAQKNPTAFYLCASSIGVRDEQYFGPGTRLTVT.

The rearrangement uses TRBV7-2 and TRBJ2-7; D unclear. Germline CDR1 SGHTA, CDR2 FQGNSA. Trimming took 1 base from V and 3 from J, leaving 4 bases between them. The CDR3 spans 12 residues. The CDR3 sequence: CASSLDVYEQYF. The CDR3 DNA reads TGTGCCAGCAGCTTAGACGTCTACGAGCAGTACTTC.

This chain links TRBV9 with TRBJ1-5; 8 bases map to TRBD1. The CDR3 totals 15 residues. J gave up 11 bases and V 2 bases, and 12 bases lay outside the gene matches. Germline V gene lookup returns CDR1 SGDLS and CDR2 YYNGEE. The CDR3 protein is CASSVGPGGDRAQHF. As DNA, the CDR3 is TGTGCCAGCAGCGTTGGCCCAGGGGGCGATAGGGCCCAGCATTTT.

As DNA, the CDR3 is TGTGCCAGCAGTCCCGCCGTAGCGGGAGGGCCTCAGACCCAGTACTTC. Residues: CASSPAVAGGPQTQYF. The chain recombines TRBV7-2 with TRBJ2-5, with 11 bases matching TRBD2. Germline trimming cut 6 bases from V and 6 bases from J; bases unmatched to any gene: 12. The CDR3 has 16 residues. Germline V gene data show CDR1 as SGHTA and CDR2 as FQGNSA.

The chain links TRBV5-6 to TRBJ1-4, with D tentatively TRBD1 (5 bases). The CDR3 is 13 residues long. V was trimmed by 3 bases and J by 7 bases, leaving 10 bases between them. Germline CDR1 SGHDT, CDR2 YYEEEE. Here the CDR3 reads CASSWRGAEKLFF. As DNA, the CDR3 is TGTGCCAGCAGCTGGCGAGGGGCTGAAAAACTGTTTTTT.

The V and J genes are TRBV7-3 and TRBJ1-3, with 7 nucleotides matching TRBD1. Trimming cost V 5 bases and J 1 base; bases outside gene matches: 5. The CDR3 consists of 15 residues. The germline V gene encodes CDR1 SGHTA and CDR2 FQGTGA. The CDR3 nucleotides read TGTGCCAGCAGCCCCAGGGGGGGTTCTGGAAACACCATATATTTT. The encoded protein is CASSPRGGSGNTIYF. The full variable domain, in which reference TRBV7-3 and TRBJ1-3 provide the parts outside the CDR3, is GAGVSQTPSNKVTEKGKYVELRCDPISGHTALYWYRQSLGQGPEFLIYFQGTGAADDSGLPNDRFFAVRPEGSVSTLKIQRTERGDSAVYLCASSPRGGSGNTIYFGEGSWLTVV.

The rearrangement joins TRBV5-1 to TRBJ2-7, with a tentative D call TRBD1 (5 bases). This CDR3 region has 15 residues. In germline, CDR1 is SGHRS, CDR2 YFSETQ. The V end lost 5 bases, the J end lost 1 base, and 16 bases lay between the germline ends. Written as DNA, the CDR3 is TGCGCCAGCAGACTTGGGTTACAGGCGTCCTACGAGCAGTACGTC. Its translation: CASRLGLQASYEQYV.